This TCR beta chain derives from a study of blood T cell repertoires in COVID-19. Method: immunoSEQ multiplex PCR; TCRdb's copy keeps in-frame clones and lacks some. The table includes about 99,000 clones, around nine tenths detected once. Trimming cost V 7 bases and J 6 bases, with 15 bases left between them. Germline-derived CDR1 and CDR2 are LNHDA and SQIVND (reference sequence). The CDR3 contains 14 residues. This chain uses TRBV19 with TRBJ1-4; no clear D gene. Source material: peripheral blood. The sequence was obtained from a woman over 75 in a cohort sampled during active COVID-19. Here the CDR3 DNA reads TGTGCCAGTACCCCGACTGCCACCTATGAAAAACTGTTTTTT. Translating it yields CASTPTATYEKLFF.